The source of this T cell receptor beta chain is a study of cytomegalovirus exposure and HLA in healthy donors. With 1 base clipped from V and 4 bases from J, the junction kept 6 bases outside the gene matches. Germline V gene sequence: CDR1 LNHNV, CDR2 YYDKDF (reference sequence). The CDR3 extends over 16 amino acids. Vbeta (60) and Jbeta (13) primers were used in the PCR. In the study's own analysis: In a later analysis, about 11 million of around 75 million unique beta chains occurred in at least two donors. Generated by immunoSEQ multiplex PCR, the TCRdb table keeps only in-frame clones and is missing some. V and J calls and clone size come straight from that table; D and trimming were deduced from the DNA. The sample lists some 100,000 clones, 74% occurring once. Study results and limitations: Cytomegalovirus association was assigned to approximately 160 TCR beta chains.

Points on this clone: Its specificity is not known.

The material sequenced was PBMCs. The sequence was obtained from a woman between 45 and 65 years old in good health and CMV-seropositive. V and J are TRBV15 and TRBJ2-3; TRBD1 agrees at 9 bases. The CDR3 loop reads CATSRGRDRDADTQYF. CDR3 bases: TGTGCCACCAGCAGAGGTAGGGACAGGGACGCAGATACGCAGTATTTT.